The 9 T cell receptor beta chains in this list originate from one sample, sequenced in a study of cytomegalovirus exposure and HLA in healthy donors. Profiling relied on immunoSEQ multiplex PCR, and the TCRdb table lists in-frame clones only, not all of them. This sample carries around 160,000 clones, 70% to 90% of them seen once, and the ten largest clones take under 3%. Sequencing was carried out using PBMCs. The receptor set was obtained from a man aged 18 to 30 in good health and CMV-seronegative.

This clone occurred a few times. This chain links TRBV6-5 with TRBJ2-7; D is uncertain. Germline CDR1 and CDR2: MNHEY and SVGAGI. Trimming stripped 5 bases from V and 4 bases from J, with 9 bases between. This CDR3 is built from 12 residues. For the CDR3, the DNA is TGTGCCAGCAGTGGGCATCCGTACGAGCAGTACTTC. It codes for CASSGHPYEQYF.

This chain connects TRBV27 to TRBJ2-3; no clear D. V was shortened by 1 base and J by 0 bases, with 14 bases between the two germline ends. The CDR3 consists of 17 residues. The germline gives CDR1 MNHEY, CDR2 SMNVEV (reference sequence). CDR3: CASSLYEVRSSTDTQYF. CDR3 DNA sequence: TGTGCCAGCAGTTTATATGAGGTGCGATCTAGCACAGATACGCAGTATTTT.

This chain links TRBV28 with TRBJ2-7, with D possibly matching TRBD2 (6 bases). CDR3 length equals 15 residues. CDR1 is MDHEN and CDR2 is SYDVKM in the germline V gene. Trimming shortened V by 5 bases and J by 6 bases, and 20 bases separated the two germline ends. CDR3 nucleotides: TGTGCCAGCAGTCCAACTAGCCCCCTTCGGAGCGAGCAGTACTTC. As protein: CASSPTSPLRSEQYF.

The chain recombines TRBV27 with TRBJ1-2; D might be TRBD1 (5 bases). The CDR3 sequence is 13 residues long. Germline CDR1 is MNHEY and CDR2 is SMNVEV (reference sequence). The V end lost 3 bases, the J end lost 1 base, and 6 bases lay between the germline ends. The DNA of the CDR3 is TGTGCCAGCAGTTTCCAGGGTAACTATGGCTACACCTTC. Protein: CASSFQGNYGYTF.

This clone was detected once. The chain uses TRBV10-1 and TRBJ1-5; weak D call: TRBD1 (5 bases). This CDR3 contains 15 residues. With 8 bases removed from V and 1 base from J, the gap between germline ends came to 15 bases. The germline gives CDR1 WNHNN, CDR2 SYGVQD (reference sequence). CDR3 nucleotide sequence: TGCGCCAGCCGTCCAAGGCAGGGAAGCAATCAGCCCCAGCATTTT. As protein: CASRPRQGSNQPQHF.

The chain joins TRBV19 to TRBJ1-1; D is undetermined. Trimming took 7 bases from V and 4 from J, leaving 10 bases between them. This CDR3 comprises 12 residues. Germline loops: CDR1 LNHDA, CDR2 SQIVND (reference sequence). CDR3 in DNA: TGTGCCAGTAATCCCGGGAGCACTGAAGCTTTCTTT. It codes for CASNPGSTEAFF.

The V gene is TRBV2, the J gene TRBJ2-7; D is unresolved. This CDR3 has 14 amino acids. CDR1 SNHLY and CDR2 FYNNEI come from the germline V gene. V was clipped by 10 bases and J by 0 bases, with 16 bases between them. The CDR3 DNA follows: TGTGCCACCAACCCACCTGTGAGCTCCTACGAGCAGTACTTC. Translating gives CATNPPVSSYEQYF. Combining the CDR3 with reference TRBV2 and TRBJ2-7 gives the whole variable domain EPEVTQTPSHQVTQMGQEVILRCVPISNHLYFYWYRQILGQKVEFLVSFYNNEISEKSEIFDDQFSVERPDGSNFTLKIRSTKLEDSAMYFCATNPPVSSYEQYFGPGTRLTVT.

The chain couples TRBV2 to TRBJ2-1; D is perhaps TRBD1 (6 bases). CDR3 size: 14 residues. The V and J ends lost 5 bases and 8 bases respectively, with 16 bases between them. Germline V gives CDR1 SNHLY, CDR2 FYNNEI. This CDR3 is CASSLDRRVDEQFF. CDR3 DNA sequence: TGTGCCAGCAGTCTGGACAGAAGGGTCGATGAGCAGTTCTTC.

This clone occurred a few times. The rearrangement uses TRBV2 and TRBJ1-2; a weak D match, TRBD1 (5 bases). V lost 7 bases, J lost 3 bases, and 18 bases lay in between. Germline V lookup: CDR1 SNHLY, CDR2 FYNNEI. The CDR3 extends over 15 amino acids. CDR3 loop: CASTVTSWGDYGYTF. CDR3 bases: TGTGCCAGCACTGTCACAAGCTGGGGGGACTATGGCTACACCTTC.